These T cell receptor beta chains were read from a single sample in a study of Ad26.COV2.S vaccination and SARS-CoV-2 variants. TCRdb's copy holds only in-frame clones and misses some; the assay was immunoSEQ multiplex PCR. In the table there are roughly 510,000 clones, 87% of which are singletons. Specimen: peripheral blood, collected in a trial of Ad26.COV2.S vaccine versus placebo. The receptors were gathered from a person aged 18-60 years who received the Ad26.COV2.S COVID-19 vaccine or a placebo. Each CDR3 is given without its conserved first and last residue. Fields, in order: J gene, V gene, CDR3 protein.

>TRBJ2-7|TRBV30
AWSAGTSAIYEQY
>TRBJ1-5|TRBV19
ASSFDRERC
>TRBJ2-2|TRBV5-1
ASSLGPTGELF
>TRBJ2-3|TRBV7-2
ASSPNSWTRGDTQY
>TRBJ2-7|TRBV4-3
ASDYVQDYEQY
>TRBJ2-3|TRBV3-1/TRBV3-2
ASSQVGFTDTQY
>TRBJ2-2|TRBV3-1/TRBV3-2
ASSLGQGAGELF
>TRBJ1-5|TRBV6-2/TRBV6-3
ASSYEIGRSNQPQH
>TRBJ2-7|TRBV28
ASETSNYEQY
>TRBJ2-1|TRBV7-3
ASSLNPLAGEGNEQF
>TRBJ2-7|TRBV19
ASRSGGRGRTHEQY
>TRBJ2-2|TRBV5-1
ASSSLGAGELF
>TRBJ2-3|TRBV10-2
ASRTLGPDTQY
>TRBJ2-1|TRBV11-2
ASSSVRGAQRGNEQF
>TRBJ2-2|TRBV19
ASRPPGLAAGELF
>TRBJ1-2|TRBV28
ASSWAGGVSGYT
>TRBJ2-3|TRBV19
ASSIPGGTDTQY
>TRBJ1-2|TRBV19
ASWASGTHYGYT
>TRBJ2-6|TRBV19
ASSWSSGANVLT
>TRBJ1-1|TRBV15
ATRETGGAEAF
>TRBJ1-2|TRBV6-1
ASSDSLGQGYGYT
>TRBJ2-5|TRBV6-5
ASIFAPTVSETQY
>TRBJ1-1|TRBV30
AWSVANTEAF
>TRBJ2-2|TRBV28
ASSLSLSGRAVGELF
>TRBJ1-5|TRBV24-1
ATSASAGGRPQH
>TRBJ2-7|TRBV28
ASSPRQAGPSEQY
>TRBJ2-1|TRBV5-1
ASSYGLVDEQF
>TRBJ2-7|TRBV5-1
ASSLAGTTYEQY
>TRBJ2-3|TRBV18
ASSPPRGTDTQY
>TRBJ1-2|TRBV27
ASGRVGGYT
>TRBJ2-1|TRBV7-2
ASAVFTLGEQF
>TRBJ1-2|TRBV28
ASSYPYT
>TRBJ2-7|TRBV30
AWSLTGEQY
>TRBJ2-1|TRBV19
ASSPEWAHNEQF
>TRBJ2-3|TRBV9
ASSVGSGLPDTQY
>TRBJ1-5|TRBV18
ASSPTSTGFNQPQH